Below, 19 T cell receptor beta chains from the same sample are listed, as sequenced in a study of T cell responses to AZD1222 COVID-19 vaccine. Clones were sequenced by immunoSEQ multiplex PCR, and TCRdb holds only the in-frame ones, with some missing. Of about 120,000 clones in the sample, 91% are singletons; the top ten hold approximately 5.1%. Here the sequenced sample was peripheral blood, taken on day 0 of AZD1222 vaccination. The receptors come from an adult in good health.

J is TRBJ1-5 and V is TRBV4-1; TRBD1 matches 11 bases. The CDR3 sequence is 16 residues long. In germline, CDR1 is MGHRA, CDR2 YSYEKL. Unmatched junction bases numbered 6, after V lost 3 bases and J lost 5 bases. The DNA of the CDR3 is TGCGCCAGCAGCCAGGCCGGGACAGGGGGAGATCAGCCCCAGCATTTT. This sequence encodes CASSQAGTGGDQPQHF.

This rearrangement joins TRBV18 to TRBJ1-1; unclear D gene. CDR3 size: 13 residues. Trimming shortened V by 3 bases and J by 4 bases, and 9 bases separated the two germline ends. Germline V CDR1 and CDR2: KGHSH, LQKENI. The CDR3 DNA is TGTGCCAGCTCACCCGAAACCCGCACTGAAGCTTTCTTT. Encoded protein: CASSPETRTEAFF.

The gene calls are TRBV7-9 and TRBJ1-4; tentatively, D is TRBD1 (5 bases). The germline V and J ends were trimmed by 0 bases and 0 bases, with 8 bases remaining between them. From germline, CDR1 is SEHNR and CDR2 FQNEAQ (reference sequence). This CDR3 spans 16 amino acids. CDR3 nucleotide sequence: TGTGCCAGCAGCTTAGCAGCGGGGGCAACTAATGAAAAACTGTTTTTT. Translation: CASSLAAGATNEKLFF. The variable domain in full, with the rest retrieved from reference TRBV7-9 and TRBJ1-4, is DTGVSQNPRHKITKRGQNVTFRCDPISEHNRLYWYRQTLGQGPEFLTYFQNEAQLEKSRLLSDRFSAERPKGSFSTLEIQRTEQGDSAMYLCASSLAAGATNEKLFFGSGTQLSVL.

This sequence joins TRBV6-5 and TRBJ1-5; TRBD1 agrees at 7 bases. The CDR3 is 15 amino acids. Germline lookup yields CDR1 MNHEY and CDR2 SVGAGI. V dropped 6 bases and J dropped 6; count of bases not matched to a gene: 11. CDR3 DNA sequence: TGTGCCAGCAGCCCCGAAGGGGGCCGGAGTCAGCCCCAGCATTTT. Protein sequence: CASSPEGGRSQPQHF.

This chain connects TRBV30 to TRBJ2-3, with 9 bases that match TRBD2. V shed 8 bases and J 3 bases; nucleotides not matched to a gene: 12. CDR1 and CDR2 (germline): GTSNPN, SVGIG (reference sequence). The CDR3 contains 15 residues. The CDR3 region has the DNA TGTGCCGGGAAGCACGGGCGGGAGGGGACAGATACGCAGTATTTT. As protein: CAGKHGREGTDTQYF.

This chain links TRBV29-1 with TRBJ1-1, with 7 bases matching TRBD1. V was clipped by 7 bases and J by 1 base; unmatched bases: 9. Germline lookup yields CDR1 SQVTM and CDR2 ANQGSEA. The CDR3 has 14 residues. The DNA for the CDR3 is TGCAGCGGGGGAGGGGGCGCCGGGAACACTGAAGCTTTCTTT. Translation gives CSGGGGAGNTEAFF. The variable domain in full, with the rest retrieved from reference TRBV29-1 and TRBJ1-1, is SAVISQKPSRDICQRGTSLTIQCQVDSQVTMMFWYRQQPGQSLTLIATANQGSEATYESGFVIDKFPISRPNLTFSTLTVSNMSPEDSSIYLCSGGGGAGNTEAFFGQGTRLTVV.

The chain links TRBV19 to TRBJ2-3, with 7 bases matching TRBD2. The CDR3 length is 16 residues. J was trimmed by 4 bases and V by 7 bases; bases with no gene match: 14. Germline V gives CDR1 LNHDA, CDR2 SQIVND (reference sequence). The CDR3 reads CASTREAARGPDTQYF. As DNA, the CDR3 is TGTGCCAGTACCCGGGAGGCGGCGAGGGGCCCAGATACGCAGTATTTT.

The rearrangement links TRBV9 to TRBJ1-5; TRBD1 is a possible D gene (6 bases). Trimming stripped 3 bases from V and 6 bases from J, with 13 bases between. The germline V gene has CDR1 SGDLS and CDR2 YYNGEE. The CDR3 sequence is 14 residues long. CDR3: CASSAHRDGQPQHF. The CDR3 DNA follows: TGTGCCAGCAGCGCTCACAGGGATGGTCAGCCCCAGCATTTT.

The chain combines TRBV19 with TRBJ2-1; D may be TRBD1 (6 bases). The CDR3 is 16 amino acids. V lost 1 base and J lost 4, with 14 bases in between. Germline V lookup: CDR1 LNHDA, CDR2 SQIVND (reference sequence). CDR3 DNA sequence: TGTGCCAGTAGTATAGTTGGACAGAAAAGATACAATGAGCAGTTCTTC. Residues: CASSIVGQKRYNEQFF. The full variable domain, with the rest looked up from reference TRBV19 and TRBJ2-1, is DGGITQSPKYLFRKEGQNVTLSCEQNLNHDAMYWYRQDPGQGLRLIYYSQIVNDFQKGDIAEGYSVSREKKESFPLTVTSAQKNPTAFYLCASSIVGQKRYNEQFFGPGTRLTVL.

V and J are TRBV6-5 and TRBJ1-1; D uncertain. The germline gives CDR1 MNHEY, CDR2 SVGAGI. This CDR3 comprises 14 residues. With 5 bases removed from V and 2 bases from J, the gap between germline ends came to 12 bases. CDR3 coding DNA: TGTGCCAGCAGTCCTATTGACGGCAACACTGAAGCTTTCTTT. Its protein is CASSPIDGNTEAFF.

The chain joins TRBV7-2 to TRBJ2-1; 7 nucleotides line up with TRBD2. The CDR3 loop spans 13 amino acids. Per the germline V gene, CDR1 is SGHTA and CDR2 is FQGNSA. With 3 bases clipped from V and 6 bases from J, the junction kept 2 bases outside the gene matches. This chain's CDR3 is CASSFAGVNEQFF. CDR3 sequence (DNA): TGTGCCAGCAGCTTTGCGGGAGTCAATGAGCAGTTCTTC.

The chain has TRBV6-6 and TRBJ1-3; D is perhaps TRBD1 (6 bases). V lost 5 bases and J lost 4, with 12 bases in between. This CDR3 is 14 amino acids long. Looked up from germline, CDR1 is MNHNY and CDR2 is SVGAGI (reference sequence). As DNA, the CDR3 is TGTGCCAGCAGTGCGCAGGGGTCAGGAAACACCATATATTTT. This translates into CASSAQGSGNTIYF.

This chain connects TRBV7-6 to TRBJ2-3, with TRBD2 identical over 8 bases. The CDR3 sequence is 16 residues long. The germline CDR1 and CDR2 sequences are SGHVS and FNYEAQ. Trimming removed 1 base from V and 6 bases from J; junction bases left unmatched: 9. CDR3: CASSLGAGARSDTQYF. For the CDR3, the DNA is TGTGCCAGCAGCTTAGGAGCGGGGGCAAGGAGCGATACGCAGTATTTT.

The rearrangement joins TRBV6-5 to TRBJ1-2, with 8 bases that match TRBD1. The CDR3 covers 13 residues. The V gene's germline CDR1 is MNHEY and CDR2 SVGAGI. Losses at the gene ends were 6 bases for V and 8 bases for J; bases not matched to a gene: 8. CDR3 sequence reads: CASRSDRARGYTF. CDR3 coding DNA: TGTGCCAGCAGGTCGGACAGGGCGAGGGGCTACACCTTC.

This clone was detected once. The gene calls are TRBV11-3 and TRBJ2-2; the D gene is possibly TRBD1 (6 bases). This CDR3 region has 14 residues. V was shortened by 5 bases and J by 7 bases, with 14 bases between the two germline ends. Germline V gene sequence: CDR1 SGHNT, CDR2 YENEEA. The CDR3 reads CASSTTDSGGELFF. Here the CDR3 DNA reads TGTGCCAGCAGCACGACGGACAGTGGCGGGGAGCTGTTTTTT.

This clone has just one count. This chain joins TRBV3-1 (or the pseudogene TRBV3-2) and TRBJ2-2; D possibly matches TRBD1 or TRBD2 (5 bases each). There are 14 residues in the CDR3. The ends were cut back, 3 bases at V and 8 bases at J, with 13 bases in the middle. Germline-derived CDR1 and CDR2 are LGHDT and YNNKEL (reference sequence). CDR3: CASSQWDPLGELFF. CDR3 coding DNA: TGTGCCAGCAGCCAGTGGGACCCTTTAGGGGAGCTGTTTTTT.

The chain combines TRBV19 with TRBJ1-5, with unresolved D. Trimming left V 3 bases short and J 6 bases short, with 12 bases between. Germline CDR1 and CDR2: LNHDA and SQIVND (reference sequence). The CDR3 runs 14 residues. The CDR3, as DNA: TGTGCCAGTAGTATTAAAGCCGGTGCTCAGCCCCAGCATTTT. Translated, it gives CASSIKAGAQPQHF.

The rearrangement uses TRBV21-1 and TRBJ2-3; the table's D call, TRBD2, has no DNA check behind it. TRBV21-1 is marked as a pseudogene. CDR3 length equals 23 residues. CDR3 protein: CASSKNPGAGETPRPESTDTQYF. The CDR3 DNA reads TGTGCCAGCAGCAAAAACCCCGGGGCGGGAGAGACCCCGCGACCTGAGAGCACAGATACGCAGTATTTT.

The chain is built from TRBV30 and TRBJ2-5; a weak D match, TRBD2 (7 bases). The CDR3 runs 15 residues. Deletions cut 2 bases from V and 5 bases from J, with 18 bases between. Germline assignment: CDR1 GTSNPN and CDR2 SVGIG (reference sequence). CDR3 in amino acids: CAWSPGQRRGETQYF. CDR3 bases: TGTGCCTGGAGTCCCGGACAGCGGCGGGGGGAGACCCAGTACTTC.